The entry that follows covers one TCR beta chain sequence. The V segment lost 6 bases and the J segment 0 bases; nucleotides outside the gene matches: 4. Germline lookup yields CDR1 SQVTM and CDR2 ANQGSEA. The CDR3 runs to 14 residues. This entry is derived from a study of control samples from healthy donors and cancer patients. Using immunoSEQ multiplex PCR, the repertoire was profiled, and TCRdb retains in-frame clones only, with some absent. The data show roughly 120,000 clones, around nine tenths seen once. The chain has TRBV29-1 and TRBJ2-2; 7 nucleotides align to TRBD1. The specimen sequenced was PBMCs. The sequence was collected from a woman aged 55-70 years with lung cancer. The CDR3 DNA is TGCAGCGTCGCCGGGACAGCGAACACCGGGGAGCTGTTTTTT. It yields the protein CSVAGTANTGELFF.